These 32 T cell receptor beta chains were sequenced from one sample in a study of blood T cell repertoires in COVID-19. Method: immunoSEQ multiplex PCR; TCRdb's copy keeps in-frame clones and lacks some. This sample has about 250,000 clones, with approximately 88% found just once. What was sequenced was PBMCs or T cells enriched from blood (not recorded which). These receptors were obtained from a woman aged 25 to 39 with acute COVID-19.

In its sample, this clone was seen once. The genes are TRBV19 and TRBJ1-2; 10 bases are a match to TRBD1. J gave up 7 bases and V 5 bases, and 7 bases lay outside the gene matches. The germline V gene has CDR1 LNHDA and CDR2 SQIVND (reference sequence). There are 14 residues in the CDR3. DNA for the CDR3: TGTGCCAGTAGTCTAAGGGACAGGGGAAGTGGCTACACCTTC. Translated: CASSLRDRGSGYTF. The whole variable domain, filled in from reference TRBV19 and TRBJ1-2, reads DGGITQSPKYLFRKEGQNVTLSCEQNLNHDAMYWYRQDPGQGLRLIYYSQIVNDFQKGDIAEGYSVSREKKESFPLTVTSAQKNPTAFYLCASSLRDRGSGYTFGSGTRLTVV.

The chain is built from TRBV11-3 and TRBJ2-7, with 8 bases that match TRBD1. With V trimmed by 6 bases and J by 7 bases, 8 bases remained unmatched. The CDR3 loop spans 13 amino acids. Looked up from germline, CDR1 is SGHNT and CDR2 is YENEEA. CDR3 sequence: CASSTGQGREQYF. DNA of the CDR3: TGTGCCAGCAGTACCGGACAGGGTAGGGAGCAGTACTTC. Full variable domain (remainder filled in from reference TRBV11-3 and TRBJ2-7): EAGVVQSPRYKIIEKKQPVAFWCNPISGHNTLYWYLQNLGQGPELLIRYENEEAVDDSQLPKDRFSAERLKGVDSTLKIQPAELGDSAVYLCASSTGQGREQYFGPGTRLTVT.

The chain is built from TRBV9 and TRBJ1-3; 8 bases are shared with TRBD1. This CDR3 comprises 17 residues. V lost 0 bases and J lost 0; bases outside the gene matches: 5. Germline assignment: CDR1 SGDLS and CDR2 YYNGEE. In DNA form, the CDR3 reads TGTGCCAGCAGCGTAGCTACAGGGGGAACCTCTGGAAACACCATATATTTT. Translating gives CASSVATGGTSGNTIYF.

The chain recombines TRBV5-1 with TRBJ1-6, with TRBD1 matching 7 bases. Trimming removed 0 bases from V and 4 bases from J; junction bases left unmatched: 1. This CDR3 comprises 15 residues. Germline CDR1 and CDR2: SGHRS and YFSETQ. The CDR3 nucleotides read TGCGCCAGCAGCTTGGTGGGACAGTATAATTCACCCCTCCACTTT. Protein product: CASSLVGQYNSPLHF.

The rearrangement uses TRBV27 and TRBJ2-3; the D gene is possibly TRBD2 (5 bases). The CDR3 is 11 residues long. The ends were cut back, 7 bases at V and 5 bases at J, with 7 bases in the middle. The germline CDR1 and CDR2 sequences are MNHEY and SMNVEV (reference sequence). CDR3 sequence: CASTRGDTQYF. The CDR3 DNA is TGTGCCAGCACTCGGGGAGATACGCAGTATTTT.

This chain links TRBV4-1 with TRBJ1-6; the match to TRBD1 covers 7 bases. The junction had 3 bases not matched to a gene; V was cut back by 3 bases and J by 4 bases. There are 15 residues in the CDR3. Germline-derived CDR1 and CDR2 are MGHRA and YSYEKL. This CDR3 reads CASSQPGQYNSPLHF. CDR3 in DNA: TGCGCCAGCAGCCAGCCGGGACAGTATAATTCACCCCTCCACTTT.

The CDR3 loop is CASSSVTGNPKSYEQYF. DNA of the CDR3: TGTGCCAGCAGTTCTGTTACCGGGAACCCTAAGTCCTACGAGCAGTACTTC. The chain is built from TRBV28 and TRBJ2-7, with a weak D call TRBD2 (5 bases). Trimming removed 4 bases at V and 1 base at J, with 20 bases between. CDR3 size: 17 residues. Germline CDR1 MDHEN, CDR2 SYDVKM.

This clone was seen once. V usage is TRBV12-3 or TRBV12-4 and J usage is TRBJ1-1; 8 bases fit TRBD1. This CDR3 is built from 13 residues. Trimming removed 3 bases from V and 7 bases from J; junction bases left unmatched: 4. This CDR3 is CASSFGQGLEAFF. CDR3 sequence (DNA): TGTGCCAGCAGTTTTGGACAGGGCCTTGAAGCTTTCTTT.

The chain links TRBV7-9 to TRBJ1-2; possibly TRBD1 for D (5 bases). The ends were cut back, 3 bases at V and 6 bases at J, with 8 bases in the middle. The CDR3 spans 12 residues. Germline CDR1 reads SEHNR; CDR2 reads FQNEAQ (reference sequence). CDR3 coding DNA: TGTGCCAGCAGCTTTGACAGAAATGGCTACACCTTC. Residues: CASSFDRNGYTF.

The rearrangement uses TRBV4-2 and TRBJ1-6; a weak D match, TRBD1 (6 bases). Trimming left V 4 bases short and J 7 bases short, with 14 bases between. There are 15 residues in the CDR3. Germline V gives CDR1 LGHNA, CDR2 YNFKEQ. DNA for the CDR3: TGTGCCAGCAGCCGGGAACAGGGTGGGAATTCACCCCTCCACTTT. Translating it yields CASSREQGGNSPLHF.

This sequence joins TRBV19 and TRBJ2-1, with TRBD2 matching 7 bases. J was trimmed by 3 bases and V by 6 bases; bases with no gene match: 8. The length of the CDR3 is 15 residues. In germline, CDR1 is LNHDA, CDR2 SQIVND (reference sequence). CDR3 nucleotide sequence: TGTGCCAGTAGGGCTCGGGGGGTCCGCTACAATGAGCAGTTCTTC. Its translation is CASRARGVRYNEQFF.

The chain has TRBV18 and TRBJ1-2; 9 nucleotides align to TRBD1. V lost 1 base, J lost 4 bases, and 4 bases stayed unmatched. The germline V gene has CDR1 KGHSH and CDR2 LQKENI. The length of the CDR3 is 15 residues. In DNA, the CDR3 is TGTGCCAGCTCACCACGGGCGGGACAGGGCTATGGCTACACCTTC. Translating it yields CASSPRAGQGYGYTF.

CDR3 in DNA: TGTGCCAGTAGTCCTGGGACTAGCGGGGGAGTTCAGTACTTC. Encoded protein: CASSPGTSGGVQYF. The V gene is TRBV19, the J gene TRBJ2-7; TRBD2 aligns across 14 bases. The J segment lost 10 bases and the V segment lost 5 bases, leaving 7 bases of the junction unmatched. The germline gives CDR1 LNHDA, CDR2 SQIVND (reference sequence). The CDR3 runs to 14 residues.

The CDR3 DNA follows: TGTGCCAGCAGCCCGGGAGAACCCTACGAGCAGTACTTC. This sequence encodes CASSPGEPYEQYF. V usage is TRBV11-2 and J usage is TRBJ2-7; D may be TRBD2 (6 bases). V lost 5 bases and J 2 bases, leaving 10 bases between the germline ends. The germline gives CDR1 SGHAT, CDR2 FQNNGV. CDR3 length equals 13 residues.

Here the CDR3 DNA reads TGTGCCACCAGTCCTGGACAGGGGGCAAGTGGCTACACCTTC. Translating gives CATSPGQGASGYTF. V usage is TRBV24-1 and J usage is TRBJ1-2; 11 bases align to TRBD1. Per germline, CDR1 KGHDR and CDR2 SFDVKD. The ends lost 6 bases at V and 7 bases at J; junction bases unmatched: 6. CDR3 length: 14 amino acids.

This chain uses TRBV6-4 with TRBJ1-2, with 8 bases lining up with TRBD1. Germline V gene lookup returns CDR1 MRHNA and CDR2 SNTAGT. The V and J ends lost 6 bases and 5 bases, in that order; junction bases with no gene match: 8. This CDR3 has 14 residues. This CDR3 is CASSPGQGYYGYTF. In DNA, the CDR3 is TGTGCCAGCAGCCCCGGACAGGGCTATTATGGCTACACCTTC.

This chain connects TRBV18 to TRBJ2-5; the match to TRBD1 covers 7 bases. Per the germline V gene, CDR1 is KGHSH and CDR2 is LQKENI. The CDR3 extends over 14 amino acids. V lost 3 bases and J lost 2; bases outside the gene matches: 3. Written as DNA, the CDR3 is TGTGCCAGCTCACCCTCAGGGGGACAAGAGACCCAGTACTTC. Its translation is CASSPSGGQETQYF. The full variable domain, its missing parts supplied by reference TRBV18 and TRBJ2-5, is NAGVMQNPRHLVRRRGQEARLRCSPMKGHSHVYWYRQLPEEGLKFMVYLQKENIIDESGMPKERFSAEFPKEGPSILRIQQVVRGDSAAYFCASSPSGGQETQYFGPGTRLLVL.

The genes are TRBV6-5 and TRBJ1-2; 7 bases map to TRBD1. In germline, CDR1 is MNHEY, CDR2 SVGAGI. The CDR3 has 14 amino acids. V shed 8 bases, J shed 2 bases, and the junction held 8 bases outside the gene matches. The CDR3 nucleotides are TGTGCCAGCGAAGCCTACAGGGGAAACTATGGCTACACCTTC. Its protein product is CASEAYRGNYGYTF.

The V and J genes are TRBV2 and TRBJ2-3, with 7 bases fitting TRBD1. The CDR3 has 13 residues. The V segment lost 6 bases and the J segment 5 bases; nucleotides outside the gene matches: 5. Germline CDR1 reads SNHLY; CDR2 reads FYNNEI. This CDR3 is CASRGTEGDTQYF. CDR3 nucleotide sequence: TGTGCCAGCAGAGGGACAGAAGGAGATACGCAGTATTTT.

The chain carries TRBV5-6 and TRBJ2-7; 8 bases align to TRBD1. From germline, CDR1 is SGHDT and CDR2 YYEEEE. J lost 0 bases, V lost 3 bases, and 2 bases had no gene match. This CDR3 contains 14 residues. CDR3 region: CASSSTGDSYEQYF. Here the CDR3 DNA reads TGTGCCAGCAGCTCGACAGGGGACTCCTACGAGCAGTACTTC.

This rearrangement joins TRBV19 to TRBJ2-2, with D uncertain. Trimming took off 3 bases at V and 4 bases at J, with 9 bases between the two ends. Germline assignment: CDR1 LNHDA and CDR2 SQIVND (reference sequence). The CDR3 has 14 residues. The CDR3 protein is CASSIEAGTGELFF. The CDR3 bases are TGTGCCAGTAGTATCGAGGCCGGCACCGGGGAGCTGTTTTTT.

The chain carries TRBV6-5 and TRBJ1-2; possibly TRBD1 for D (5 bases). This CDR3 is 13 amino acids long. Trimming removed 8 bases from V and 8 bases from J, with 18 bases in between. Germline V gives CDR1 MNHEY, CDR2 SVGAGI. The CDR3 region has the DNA TGTGCCAGCTCTTTGGGGGAGGGAAGCGGCTACACCTTC. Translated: CASSLGEGSGYTF.

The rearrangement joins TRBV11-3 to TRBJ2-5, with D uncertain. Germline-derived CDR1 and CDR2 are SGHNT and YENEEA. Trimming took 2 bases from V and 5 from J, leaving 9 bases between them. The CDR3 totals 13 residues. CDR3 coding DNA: TGTGCCAGCAGCTTAAGTGTAGTTGAGACCCAGTACTTC. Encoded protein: CASSLSVVETQYF. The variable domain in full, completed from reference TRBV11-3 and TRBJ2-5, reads EAGVVQSPRYKIIEKKQPVAFWCNPISGHNTLYWYLQNLGQGPELLIRYENEEAVDDSQLPKDRFSAERLKGVDSTLKIQPAELGDSAVYLCASSLSVVETQYFGPGTRLLVL.

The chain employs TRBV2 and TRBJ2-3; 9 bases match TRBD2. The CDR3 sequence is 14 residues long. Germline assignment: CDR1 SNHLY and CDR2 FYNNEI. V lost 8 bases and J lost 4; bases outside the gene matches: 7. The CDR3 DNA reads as TGTGCCAGCCTGTCTAGCGGGGCTCCAGATACGCAGTATTTT. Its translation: CASLSSGAPDTQYF.

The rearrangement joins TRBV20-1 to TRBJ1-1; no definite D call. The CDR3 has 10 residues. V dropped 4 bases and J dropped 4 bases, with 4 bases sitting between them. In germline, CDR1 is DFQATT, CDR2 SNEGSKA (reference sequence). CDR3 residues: CSAKLTEAFF. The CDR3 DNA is TGCAGTGCTAAGCTCACTGAAGCTTTCTTT.

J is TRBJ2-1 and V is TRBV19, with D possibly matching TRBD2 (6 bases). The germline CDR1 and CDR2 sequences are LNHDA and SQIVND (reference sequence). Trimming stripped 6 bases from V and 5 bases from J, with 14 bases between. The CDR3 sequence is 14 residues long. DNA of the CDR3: TGTGCCAGTAGGCCGCCGGGACTTGACAATGAGCAGTTCTTC. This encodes CASRPPGLDNEQFF.

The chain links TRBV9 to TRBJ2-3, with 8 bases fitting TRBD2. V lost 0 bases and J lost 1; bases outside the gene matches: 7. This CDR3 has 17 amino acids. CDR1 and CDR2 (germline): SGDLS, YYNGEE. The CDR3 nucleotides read TGTGCCAGCAGCGTAGCGGGGGGGATTGGAGGCACAGATACGCAGTATTTT. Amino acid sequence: CASSVAGGIGGTDTQYF. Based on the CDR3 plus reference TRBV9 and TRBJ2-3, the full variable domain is DSGVTQTPKHLITATGQRVTLRCSPRSGDLSVYWYQQSLDQGLQFLIQYYNGEERAKGNILERFSAQQFPDLHSELNLSSLELGDSALYFCASSVAGGIGGTDTQYFGPGTRLTVL.

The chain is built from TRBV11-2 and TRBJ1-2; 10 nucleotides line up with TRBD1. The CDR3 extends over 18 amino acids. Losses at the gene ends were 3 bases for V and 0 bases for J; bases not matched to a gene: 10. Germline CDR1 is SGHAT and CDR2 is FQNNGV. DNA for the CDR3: TGTGCCAGCAGCTTTTCTCCGACAGGGGGCACCACTAACTATGGCTACACCTTC. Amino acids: CASSFSPTGGTTNYGYTF.

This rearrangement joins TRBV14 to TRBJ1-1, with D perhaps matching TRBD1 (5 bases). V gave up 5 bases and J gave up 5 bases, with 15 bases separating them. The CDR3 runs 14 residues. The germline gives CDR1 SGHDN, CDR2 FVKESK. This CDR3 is CASSLGGARTEAFF. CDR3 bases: TGTGCCAGCAGCTTGGGAGGGGCAAGGACTGAAGCTTTCTTT.

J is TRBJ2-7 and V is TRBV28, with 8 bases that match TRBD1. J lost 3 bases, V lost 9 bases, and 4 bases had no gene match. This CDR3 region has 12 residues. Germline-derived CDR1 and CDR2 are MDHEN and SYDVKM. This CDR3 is CASQQGDYEQYF. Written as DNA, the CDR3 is TGTGCCAGTCAACAGGGGGACTACGAGCAGTACTTC.

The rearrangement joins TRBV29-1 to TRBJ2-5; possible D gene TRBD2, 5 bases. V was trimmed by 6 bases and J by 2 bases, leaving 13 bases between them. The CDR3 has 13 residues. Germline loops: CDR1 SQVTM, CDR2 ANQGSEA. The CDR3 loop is CSVAPGGQETQYF. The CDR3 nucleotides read TGCAGCGTAGCCCCGGGCGGGCAAGAGACCCAGTACTTC.

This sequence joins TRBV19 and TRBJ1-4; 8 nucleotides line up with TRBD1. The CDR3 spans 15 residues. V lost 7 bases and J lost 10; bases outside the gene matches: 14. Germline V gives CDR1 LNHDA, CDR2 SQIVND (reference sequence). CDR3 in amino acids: CASTHRGDSYRKLFF. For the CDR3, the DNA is TGTGCCAGTACCCACAGGGGGGACAGTTACAGAAAACTGTTTTTT. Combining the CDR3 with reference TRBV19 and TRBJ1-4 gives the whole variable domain DGGITQSPKYLFRKEGQNVTLSCEQNLNHDAMYWYRQDPGQGLRLIYYSQIVNDFQKGDIAEGYSVSREKKESFPLTVTSAQKNPTAFYLCASTHRGDSYRKLFFGSGTQLSVL.